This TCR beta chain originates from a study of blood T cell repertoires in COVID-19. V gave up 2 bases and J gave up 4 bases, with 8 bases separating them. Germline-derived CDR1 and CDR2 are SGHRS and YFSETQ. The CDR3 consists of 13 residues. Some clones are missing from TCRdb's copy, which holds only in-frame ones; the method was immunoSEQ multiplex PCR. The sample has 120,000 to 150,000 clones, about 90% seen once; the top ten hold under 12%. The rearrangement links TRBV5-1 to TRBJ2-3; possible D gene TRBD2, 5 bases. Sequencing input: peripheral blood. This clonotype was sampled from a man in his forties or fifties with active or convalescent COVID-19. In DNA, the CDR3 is TGCGCCAGCAGCTTACGGGGTGCAGATACGCAGTATTTT. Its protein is CASSLRGADTQYF.